A selection of T cell receptor beta chains follows, all from one sample in a study of blood T cell repertoires in COVID-19. Generated by immunoSEQ multiplex PCR, the TCRdb table keeps only in-frame clones and is missing some. This sample has roughly 120,000 clones, with approximately 70% found just once. Sequenced material: peripheral blood. These receptors came from a woman aged 55-70 years with acute or convalescent COVID-19. CDR3s include the opening cysteine and the closing phenylalanine or tryptophan. Fields, in order: clone size, D gene, J gene, V gene, CDR3 protein, CDR3 DNA. The D gene is left open where the match is weak. The size field is filled for only some rows; it gives once, few, many or a size class.

>NA|TRBD1|TRBJ2-5|TRBV9
CASSVGTGQGGPQYF
TGTGCCAGCAGCGTAGGGACGGGACAGGGCGGGCCCCAGTACTTC
>few|NA|TRBJ2-1|TRBV9
CASSVGQGSYNEQFF
TGTGCCAGCAGCGTAGGGCAGGGCTCCTACAATGAGCAGTTCTTC
>NA|TRBD1|TRBJ1-2|TRBV3-1/TRBV3-2
CASSQAWTGGYGYTF
TGTGCCAGCAGCCAAGCTTGGACAGGGGGCTATGGCTACACCTTC
>NA|NA|TRBJ1-6|TRBV5-1
CASSLARARNSPLHF
TGCGCCAGCAGCTTGGCCAGGGCGAGGAATTCACCCCTCCACTTT
>NA|TRBD2|TRBJ2-5|TRBV6-5
CASRKLAGTQETQYF
TGTGCCAGCAGGAAGCTAGCGGGGACTCAAGAGACCCAGTACTTC
>NA|NA|TRBJ1-6|TRBV3-1/TRBV3-2
CASSQGRGGTVGNSPLHF
TGTGCCAGCAGCCAAGGGAGGGGAGGCACGGTGGGGAATTCACCCCTCCACTTT
>NA|NA|TRBJ1-1|TRBV30
CASRRHLNTEAFF
TGTGCCTCAAGAAGACACCTGAACACTGAAGCTTTCTTT
>NA|NA|TRBJ1-1|TRBV5-1
CASSLTVNTEAFF
TGCGCCAGCAGTCTGACAGTTAACACTGAAGCTTTCTTT
>NA|TRBD2|TRBJ2-2|TRBV11-2
CASSSRTSLNTGELFF
TGTGCCAGCAGCTCTCGGACTAGTCTGAACACCGGGGAGCTGTTTTTT
>NA|NA|TRBJ2-5|TRBV2
CASRIFGETQYF
TGTGCCAGCAGGATCTTCGGGGAGACCCAGTACTTC
>many|NA|TRBJ1-5|TRBV19
CASSLQLNQPQHF
TGTGCCAGTAGTCTACAGTTGAATCAGCCCCAGCATTTT
>NA|NA|TRBJ2-4|TRBV2
CASRATWGENIQYF
TGTGCCAGCAGGGCCACTTGGGGCGAAAACATTCAGTACTTC
>once|NA|TRBJ2-4|TRBV19
CASSHPGVENIQYF
TGTGCCAGTAGTCACCCAGGCGTCGAAAACATTCAGTACTTC
>NA|NA|TRBJ1-6|TRBV4-1
CASSQDRGRSSPLHF
TGCGCCAGCAGCCAAGACCGGGGGAGAAGCTCACCCCTCCACTTT
>NA|TRBD1|TRBJ2-2|TRBV4-2
CASSPERDRLNTGELFF
TGTGCCAGCAGCCCAGAAAGGGACAGACTGAACACCGGGGAGCTGTTTTTT
>NA|TRBD1|TRBJ1-2|TRBV6-6
CASSRDRSYNYGYTF
TGTGCCAGCAGTCGGGACAGGAGCTATAACTATGGCTACACCTTC
>NA|NA|TRBJ1-2|TRBV5-6
CASSLGQELWGYTF
TGTGCCAGCAGCTTGGGACAGGAACTATGGGGCTACACCTTC
>NA|TRBD2|TRBJ2-7|TRBV29-1
CSVEGGGAREQYF
TGCAGCGTTGAAGGGGGAGGGGCGAGGGAGCAGTACTTC
>NA|NA|TRBJ1-2|TRBV6-2/TRBV6-3
CASSYSQGQDGYTF
TGTGCCAGCAGTTACTCACAGGGTCAGGATGGCTACACCTTC
>NA|NA|TRBJ1-1|TRBV18
CASSPQGLDEAFF
TGTGCCAGCTCACCGCAGGGGCTGGATGAAGCTTTCTTT
>NA|NA|TRBJ2-7|TRBV5-8
CASSLGQSTYF
TGTGCCAGCAGCCTAGGACAGTCTACGTACTTC
>NA|NA|TRBJ2-4|TRBV7-2
CASSLAAAQNIQYF
TGTGCCAGCAGCTTAGCGGCTGCCCAAAACATTCAGTACTTC
>NA|NA|TRBJ1-1|TRBV6-1
CASSEARGTEAFF
TGTGCCAGCAGTGAAGCGCGGGGGACTGAAGCTTTCTTT
>once|NA|TRBJ2-2|TRBV5-5
CASSIYTGELFF
TGTGCCAGCAGCATCTACACCGGGGAGCTGTTTTTT
>few|NA|TRBJ1-1|TRBV2
CASMGAGGEAFF
TGTGCCAGTATGGGGGCGGGCGGTGAAGCTTTCTTT
>NA|NA|TRBJ2-1|TRBV5-4
CASSPIAAGGYNEQFF
TGTGCCAGCAGCCCGATAGCGGCAGGCGGATACAATGAGCAGTTCTTC
>few|TRBD1|TRBJ1-4|TRBV4-1
CASSDPGQGGTEKLFF
TGCGCCAGCAGCGACCCTGGACAGGGGGGGACTGAAAAACTGTTTTTT
>once|NA|TRBJ2-4|TRBV2
CASSEQGKNIQYF
TGTGCCAGCAGTGAACAGGGGAAAAACATTCAGTACTTC
>NA|NA|TRBJ1-1|TRBV5-1
CASSSGLTGYYTEAFF
TGCGCCAGCAGCTCAGGATTAACAGGTTACTACACTGAAGCTTTCTTT
>NA|TRBD1|TRBJ1-2|TRBV7-9
CAGSLAGGTGYGYTF
TGTGCCGGCAGCTTAGCAGGGGGAACGGGGTATGGCTACACCTTC
>NA|NA|TRBJ1-6|TRBV14
CASSHSSYNSPLHF
TGTGCCAGCAGCCACAGCTCCTATAATTCACCCCTCCACTTT
>NA|TRBD2|TRBJ2-2|TRBV19
CASSSSSGGALSGELFF
TGTGCCAGTAGTTCATCTAGCGGGGGGGCCCTATCCGGGGAGCTGTTTTTT
>NA|TRBD1|TRBJ1-5|TRBV6-5
CASSADRGRRQPQHF
TGTGCCAGCAGCGCGGACAGGGGGCGCCGCCAGCCCCAGCATTTT
>NA|NA|TRBJ2-1|TRBV18
CASSPPGWTEYNEQFF
TGTGCCAGCTCACCACCTGGGTGGACAGAATACAATGAGCAGTTCTTC
>NA|TRBD1|TRBJ2-2|TRBV19
CASSKEGQGKPNTGELFF
TGTGCCAGTAGTAAGGAGGGACAGGGGAAACCGAACACCGGGGAGCTGTTTTTT
>NA|TRBD1|TRBJ2-1|TRBV5-1
CASSLTGESYNEQFF
TGCGCCAGCAGCTTGACAGGGGAATCCTACAATGAGCAGTTCTTC
>NA|NA|TRBJ1-2|TRBV30
CACNAGMRGYTF
TGTGCCTGTAATGCAGGGATGCGCGGCTACACCTTC
>NA|TRBD1|TRBJ2-7|TRBV18
CASSPGQGGTTYEQYF
TGTGCCAGCTCACCAGGACAGGGTGGAACAACCTACGAGCAGTACTTC
>NA|NA|TRBJ2-5|TRBV6-2/TRBV6-3
CASSYGQTVYQETQYF
TGTGCCAGCAGTTACGGACAGACCGTGTACCAAGAGACCCAGTACTTC
>NA|NA|TRBJ1-6|TRBV7-3
CASSSGYNSPLHF
TGTGCCAGCAGCTCGGGTTATAATTCACCCCTCCACTTT
>NA|TRBD1|TRBJ1-2|TRBV2
CASRGDRVNYGYTF
TGTGCCAGCAGGGGGGACAGGGTTAACTATGGCTACACCTTC
>NA|TRBD1|TRBJ1-2|TRBV18
CASSPTGDYGYTF
TGTGCCAGCTCACCAACAGGGGACTATGGCTACACCTTC
>NA|NA|TRBJ1-1|TRBV10-3
CAISFTGLPTEAFF
TGTGCCATCAGTTTCACAGGGCTTCCCACTGAAGCTTTCTTT
>NA|NA|TRBJ2-5|TRBV3-1/TRBV3-2
CASSRGAGGETQYF
TGTGCCAGCAGCCGGGGGGCAGGGGGAGAGACCCAGTACTTC
>many|NA|TRBJ2-7|TRBV27
CASSLYPPTGSRTYEQYF
TGTGCCAGCAGTTTATATCCCCCAACAGGTTCCCGAACCTACGAGCAGTACTTC
>NA|TRBD1|TRBJ1-2|TRBV2
CASSDSGTGGRRYGYTF
TGTGCCAGCAGTGACTCCGGGACAGGGGGCCGTAGGTATGGCTACACCTTC
>NA|NA|TRBJ1-1|TRBV2
CASSEGENTEAFF
TGTGCCAGCAGTGAAGGCGAGAACACTGAAGCTTTCTTT
>NA|TRBD1|TRBJ1-6|TRBV7-6
CASSLQGDNSPLHF
TGTGCCAGCAGCCTCCAGGGGGACAATTCACCCCTCCACTTT
>NA|NA|TRBJ1-1|TRBV23-1
CASSQLIGQKLNTEAFF
TGCGCCAGCAGTCAATTAATCGGACAGAAATTGAACACTGAAGCTTTCTTT
>few|NA|TRBJ1-3|TRBV18
CASSPPIGSSGNTIYF
TGTGCCAGCTCACCACCCATCGGGAGCTCTGGAAACACCATATATTTT
>NA|NA|TRBJ1-6|TRBV6-5
CASTQGQYNSPLHF
TGTGCCAGCACCCAGGGGCAGTATAATTCACCCCTCCACTTT